The 15 T cell receptor beta chains below were found in one sample sequenced in a study of control samples from healthy donors and cancer patients. This table comes from immunoSEQ multiplex PCR, and its TCRdb copy is limited to in-frame clones, with some not included. The table shows 95,000 to 100,000 clones, with around 89% occurring only once. The sequenced material came from blood. Source of these receptors: a man aged 25-45 years in good health.

The rearrangement uses TRBV27 and TRBJ1-1; 8 bases align to TRBD1. V lost 5 bases, J lost 4 bases, and 3 bases stayed unmatched. Per germline, CDR1 MNHEY and CDR2 SMNVEV (reference sequence). The CDR3 runs to 13 residues. The CDR3 protein is CASSPGQVTEAFF. The CDR3 DNA sequence: TGTGCCAGCAGTCCGGGACAGGTCACTGAAGCTTTCTTT.

The chain recombines TRBV11-1 with TRBJ2-7; unclear D gene. The V end lost 0 bases, the J end lost 4 bases, and 7 bases lay between the germline ends. The CDR3 has 13 amino acids. The germline V gene has CDR1 SGHAT and CDR2 FQDESV (reference sequence). CDR3 nucleotide sequence: TGTGCCAGCAGCTTAGCGTTCAGGTACGAGCAGTACGTC. The encoded protein is CASSLAFRYEQYV.

V usage is TRBV7-9 and J usage is TRBJ1-2; D call uncertain. The CDR3 loop spans 12 amino acids. Germline V gene sequence: CDR1 SEHNR, CDR2 FQNEAQ (reference sequence). V was cut by 1 base and J by 8 bases, with 8 bases left in between. The CDR3 DNA follows: TGTGCCAGCAGCTTAGAGCGGCTAGGCTACACCTTC. Amino acids: CASSLERLGYTF.

Notes on this clone: One junction end does not reproduce the germline sequence, and a read error may be involved. The rearrangement links TRBV2 to TRBJ1-5, with D hard to call. The CDR3 spans 16 residues. The germline V gene encodes CDR1 SNHLY and CDR2 FYNNEI. The CDR3 here is CASSEVALYSNRPQHF. The CDR3 DNA is TGTGCCAGCAGTGAAGTTGCATTATATAGCAATCGGCCCCAGCATTTT.

The rearrangement uses TRBV5-4 and TRBJ2-6; TRBD1 aligns across 8 bases. Germline V gives CDR1 SGHNT, CDR2 YYREEE (reference sequence). The CDR3 is 15 residues long. V shed 4 bases and J 2 bases; nucleotides not matched to a gene: 2. The CDR3 loop reads CASSRQGTGANVLTF. In DNA form, the CDR3 reads TGTGCCAGCAGCAGACAGGGGACTGGGGCCAACGTCCTGACTTTC.

The chain has TRBV20-1 and TRBJ1-2; no clear D. The CDR3 contains 10 residues. CDR1 and CDR2 from the germline V gene are DFQATT and SNEGSKA (reference sequence). V was shortened by 8 bases and J by 7 bases, with 11 bases between the two germline ends. The CDR3 DNA follows: TGCAGTTCCCCCGAGGGTGGCTACACCTTC. The encoded protein is CSSPEGGYTF.

The chain combines TRBV19 with TRBJ1-5; the match to TRBD1 covers 8 bases. In germline, CDR1 is LNHDA, CDR2 SQIVND (reference sequence). The CDR3 is made up of 15 amino acids. The V and J ends lost 4 bases and 7 bases, in that order; junction bases with no gene match: 9. In DNA, the CDR3 is TGTGCCAGTAGTACGAACAGGGGGGTTAGGCAGCCCCAGCATTTT. Its protein is CASSTNRGVRQPQHF.

The chain is built from TRBV9 and TRBJ1-5, with 10 bases that match TRBD1. The CDR3 contains 17 residues. Germline V gives CDR1 SGDLS, CDR2 YYNGEE. The trim removed 3 bases at V and 7 bases at J, leaving 13 bases unmatched. The DNA of the CDR3 is TGTGCCAGCAGCGACGATCCGGGACAGGGGTCATGGCAGCCCCAGCATTTT. This codes for CASSDDPGQGSWQPQHF.

The chain couples TRBV7-2 to TRBJ2-5, with D tentatively TRBD1 or TRBD2 (5 bases each). Per the germline V gene, CDR1 is SGHTA and CDR2 is FQGNSA. This CDR3 is built from 13 residues. V was trimmed by 2 bases and J by 5 bases, leaving 9 bases between them. This CDR3 is CASSLLWGETQYF. Written as DNA, the CDR3 is TGTGCCAGCAGCTTACTGTGGGGGGAGACCCAGTACTTC.

The chain links TRBV7-3 to TRBJ2-3; no clear D. The germline CDR1 and CDR2 sequences are SGHTA and FQGTGA. V lost 2 bases and J 5 bases, leaving 5 bases between the germline ends. There are 12 residues in the CDR3. DNA for the CDR3: TGTGCCAGCAGCTTATATGGAGATACGCAGTATTTT. Amino acid sequence: CASSLYGDTQYF. The complete variable domain, with remaining parts taken from reference TRBV7-3 and TRBJ2-3, reads GAGVSQTPSNKVTEKGKYVELRCDPISGHTALYWYRQSLGQGPEFLIYFQGTGAADDSGLPNDRFFAVRPEGSVSTLKIQRTERGDSAVYLCASSLYGDTQYFGPGTRLTVL.

The chain employs TRBV6-5 and TRBJ1-1, with 8 bases matching TRBD1. The CDR3 runs to 14 residues. Germline CDR1 MNHEY, CDR2 SVGAGI. The ends lost 4 bases at V and 8 bases at J; junction bases unmatched: 9. The CDR3 here is CASSLSQGAAEAFF. The CDR3, as DNA: TGTGCCAGCAGTTTAAGTCAGGGGGCAGCCGAAGCTTTCTTT.

This chain connects TRBV6-5 to TRBJ1-5; a weak D match, TRBD1 (5 bases). Germline V gives CDR1 MNHEY, CDR2 SVGAGI. V dropped 5 bases and J dropped 4 bases, with 9 bases sitting between them. CDR3 length equals 13 residues. The CDR3 sequence is CASSRQLNQPQHF. DNA for the CDR3: TGTGCCAGCAGTCGACAGCTTAATCAGCCCCAGCATTTT.

This chain joins TRBV5-6 and TRBJ2-2, with 11 bases aligning to TRBD2. Trimming at V came to 2 bases and at J to 1 base, leaving 4 bases not matched to a gene. Germline CDR1 is SGHDT and CDR2 is YYEEEE. This CDR3 is 17 amino acids long. In DNA, the CDR3 is TGTGCCAGCAGCTTCCGACTAGCGGGGCTGAACACCGGGGAGCTGTTTTTT. Translating gives CASSFRLAGLNTGELFF.

This chain uses TRBV27 with TRBJ2-5, with 7 positions matching TRBD1. Germline CDR1 reads MNHEY; CDR2 reads SMNVEV (reference sequence). J gave up 4 bases and V 2 bases, and 7 bases lay outside the gene matches. This CDR3 is built from 15 residues. The CDR3 reads CASSLPGTARETQYF. Here the CDR3 DNA reads TGTGCCAGCAGTTTACCCGGGACAGCGAGAGAGACCCAGTACTTC.

The gene calls are TRBV3-1 (or the pseudogene TRBV3-2) and TRBJ2-5, with 10 bases matching TRBD2. The CDR3 loop spans 14 amino acids. Germline V gene sequence: CDR1 LGHDT, CDR2 YNNKEL (reference sequence). V dropped 8 bases and J dropped 3; count of bases not matched to a gene: 6. CDR3 DNA sequence: TGTGCCAGCTCGCTAAGCGGGGGGGAAGAGACCCAGTACTTC. Translation: CASSLSGGEETQYF.